The TCR beta chain described here comes from a study of T cell responses to AZD1222 COVID-19 vaccine. This CDR3 has 15 residues. Germline V gives CDR1 KGHDR, CDR2 SFDVKD. The ends lost 3 bases at V and 7 bases at J; junction bases unmatched: 8. This clone was observed once. Here immunoSEQ multiplex PCR was the method, and the copy in TCRdb shows in-frame clones only, minus some. The sample carries about 140,000 clones, over 85% recorded once. The source material was peripheral blood, sampled on day 0 of AZD1222 vaccination. The TCR comes from an adult in good health. The genes are TRBV24-1 and TRBJ1-5; TRBD1 matches 7 bases. The CDR3 sequence is CATSDARTGVQPQHF. Here the CDR3 DNA reads TGTGCCACCAGTGATGCTAGAACAGGGGTCCAGCCCCAGCATTTT.